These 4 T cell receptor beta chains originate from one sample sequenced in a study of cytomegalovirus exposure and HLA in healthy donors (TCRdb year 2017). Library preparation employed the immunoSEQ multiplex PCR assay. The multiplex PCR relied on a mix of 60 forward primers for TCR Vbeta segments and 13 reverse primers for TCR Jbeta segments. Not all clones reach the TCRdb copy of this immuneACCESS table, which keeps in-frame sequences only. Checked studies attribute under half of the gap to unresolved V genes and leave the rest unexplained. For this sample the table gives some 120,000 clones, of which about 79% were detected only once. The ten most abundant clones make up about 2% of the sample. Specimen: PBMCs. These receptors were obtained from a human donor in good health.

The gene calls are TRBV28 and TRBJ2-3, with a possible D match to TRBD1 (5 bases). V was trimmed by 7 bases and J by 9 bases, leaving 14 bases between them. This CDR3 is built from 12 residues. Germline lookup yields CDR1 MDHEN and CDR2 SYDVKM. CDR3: CASTSGWLTQYF. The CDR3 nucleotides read TGTGCCAGCACTTCAGGGTGGTTGACGCAGTATTTT.

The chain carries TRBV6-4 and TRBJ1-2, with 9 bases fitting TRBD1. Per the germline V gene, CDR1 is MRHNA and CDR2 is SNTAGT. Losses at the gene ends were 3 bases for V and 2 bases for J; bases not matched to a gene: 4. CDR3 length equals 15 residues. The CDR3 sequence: CASSEEQGANYGYTF. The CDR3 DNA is TGTGCCAGCAGTGAAGAACAGGGGGCAAACTATGGCTACACCTTC.

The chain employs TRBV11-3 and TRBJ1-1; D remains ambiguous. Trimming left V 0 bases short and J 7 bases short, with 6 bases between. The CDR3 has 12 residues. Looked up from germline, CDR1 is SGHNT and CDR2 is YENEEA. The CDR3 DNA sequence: TGTGCCAGCAGCTTAGATACGGGTGAAGCTTTCTTT. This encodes CASSLDTGEAFF.

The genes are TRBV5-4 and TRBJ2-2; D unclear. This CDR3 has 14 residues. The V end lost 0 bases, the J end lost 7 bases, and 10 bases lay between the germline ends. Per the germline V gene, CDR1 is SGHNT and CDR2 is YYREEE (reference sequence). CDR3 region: CASSLEPQDGELFF. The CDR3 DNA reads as TGTGCCAGCAGCTTGGAACCCCAGGACGGGGAGCTGTTTTTT. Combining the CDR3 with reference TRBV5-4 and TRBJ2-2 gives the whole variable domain ETGVTQSPTHLIKTRGQQVTLRCSSQSGHNTVSWYQQALGQGPQFIFQYYREEENGRGNFPPRFSGLQFPNYSSELNVNALELDDSALYLCASSLEPQDGELFFGEGSRLTVL.